Below, 7 T cell receptor beta chains from the same sample are listed, as sequenced in a study of cytomegalovirus exposure and HLA in healthy donors (dated 2017 in TCRdb). The library was obtained by the immunoSEQ multiplex PCR assay. For the multiplex PCR, a mixture combining 60 forward primers for TCR Vbeta segments and 13 reverse primers for TCR Jbeta segments was used. TCRdb mirrors the immuneACCESS table, restricted to in-frame sequences. Some clones are absent from its copies; in checked studies, under half trace to an unresolved V gene, and the reason for the others is unknown. The table for this sample lists around 200,000 clones; 60% to 80% of them were counted only once. The ten largest clonotypes hold around 3% of the sample. Sample: PBMCs. Every receptor here comes from a female donor in good health and CMV-seronegative.

This clone was detected a few times. The genes are TRBV30 and TRBJ1-3, with D unresolved. Germline-derived CDR1 and CDR2 are GTSNPN and SVGIG (reference sequence). This CDR3 comprises 13 residues. V was shortened by 2 bases and J by 4 bases, with 9 bases between the two germline ends. CDR3 loop: CAWSPGIGNTIYF. CDR3 DNA sequence: TGTGCCTGGAGTCCGGGGATAGGAAACACCATATATTTT. The complete variable domain, with remaining parts taken from reference TRBV30 and TRBJ1-3, reads SQTIHQWPATLVQPVGSPLSLECTVEGTSNPNLYWYRQAAGRGLQLLFYSVGIGQISSEVPQNLSASRPQDRQFILSSKKLLLSDSGFYLCAWSPGIGNTIYFGEGSWLTVV.

This chain links TRBV7-2 with TRBJ1-1; perhaps TRBD1 as D (5 bases). Germline CDR1 reads SGHTA; CDR2 reads FQGNSA. Trimming shortened V by 5 bases and J by 0 bases, and 13 bases separated the two germline ends. This CDR3 has 15 residues. The CDR3 protein is CASSPEGLMNTEAFF. The CDR3 DNA reads TGTGCCAGCAGCCCTGAGGGACTAATGAACACTGAAGCTTTCTTT. Together with reference TRBV7-2 and TRBJ1-1, the CDR3 gives the full variable domain: GAGVSQSPSNKVTEKGKDVELRCDPISGHTALYWYRQSLGQGLEFLIYFQGNSAPDKSGLPSDRFSAERTGGSVSTLTIQRTQQEDSAVYLCASSPEGLMNTEAFFGQGTRLTVV.

V gene TRBV2 combines with J gene TRBJ2-7; TRBD1 agrees at 10 bases. Germline V gene sequence: CDR1 SNHLY, CDR2 FYNNEI. The V segment lost 5 bases and the J segment 3 bases; nucleotides outside the gene matches: 7. The CDR3 has 15 amino acids. The CDR3 loop reads CASSRPGTGVYEQYF. The CDR3 region has the DNA TGTGCCAGCAGTCGACCCGGGACAGGGGTCTACGAGCAGTACTTC. The complete variable domain, with remaining parts taken from reference TRBV2 and TRBJ2-7, reads EPEVTQTPSHQVTQMGQEVILRCVPISNHLYFYWYRQILGQKVEFLVSFYNNEISEKSEIFDDQFSVERPDGSNFTLKIRSTKLEDSAMYFCASSRPGTGVYEQYFGPGTRLTVT.

The CDR3 sequence is CASRKAGVRYEQYF. The CDR3 DNA reads TGTGCCAGCAGAAAGGCGGGGGTTCGATACGAGCAGTACTTC. J is TRBJ2-7 and V is TRBV7-2; 7 nucleotides align to TRBD2. The germline gives CDR1 SGHTA, CDR2 FQGNSA. J gave up 4 bases and V 6 bases, and 9 bases lay outside the gene matches. The CDR3 spans 14 residues.

V is TRBV7-2 and J is TRBJ1-1; no clear D gene. The CDR3 is 13 residues long. Germline loops: CDR1 SGHTA, CDR2 FQGNSA. V was shortened by 5 bases and J by 12 bases, with 19 bases between the two germline ends. The CDR3 DNA sequence: TGTGCCAGCAGCCACGGATCCTACCAGACTCCTTTCTTT. It specifies CASSHGSYQTPFF.

The chain has TRBV30 and TRBJ1-5; a possible D gene is TRBD1 (6 bases). V lost 1 base, J lost 5 bases, and 12 bases lay in between. Germline V CDR1 and CDR2: GTSNPN, SVGIG (reference sequence). The CDR3 is 14 residues long. CDR3 DNA: TGTGCCTGGAGTGAAGGGGGACGGGATCAGCCCCAGCATTTT. Protein: CAWSEGGRDQPQHF.

The chain recombines TRBV19 with TRBJ2-7, with 9 bases aligning to TRBD2. CDR3 length: 19 residues. CDR1 and CDR2 from the germline V gene are LNHDA and SQIVND (reference sequence). Trimming removed 5 bases from V and 0 bases from J; junction bases left unmatched: 17. The CDR3: CASSPAGSSGGQSSYEQYF. DNA for the CDR3: TGTGCCAGTAGTCCCGCGGGAAGTAGCGGGGGCCAGAGCTCCTACGAGCAGTACTTC.